Presented here are 16 T cell receptor beta chains from one specimen sequenced in a study of blood T cell repertoires in COVID-19. The repertoire was sequenced with immunoSEQ multiplex PCR; TCRdb's copy has only in-frame clones and lacks some. The sample has 200,000 to 300,000 clones, approximately 78% seen once; the top ten hold 9.5% to 15%. Sequences were obtained from peripheral blood. The receptors here all came from an older woman with active or convalescent COVID-19.

The rearrangement uses TRBV6-2 or TRBV6-3 and TRBJ2-1; the D is unclear. Trimming removed 0 bases at V and 6 bases at J, with 12 bases between. CDR1 and CDR2 (germline): MNHEY, SVGEGT. The CDR3 covers 15 residues. CDR3 in DNA: TGTGCCAGCAGTTACTCGCAGGATCCGGCCAATGAGCAGTTCTTC. As protein: CASSYSQDPANEQFF.

The CDR3 DNA sequence: TGTGCCAGCTCACGAGTCTCTAGCGGGGGAAACACCGGGGAGCTGTTTTTT. Residues: CASSRVSSGGNTGELFF. V and J are TRBV18 and TRBJ2-2; 10 nucleotides match TRBD2. Germline CDR1 reads KGHSH; CDR2 reads LQKENI. J gave up 2 bases and V 4 bases, and 7 bases lay outside the gene matches. The CDR3 has 17 residues.

The CDR3 bases are TGCGCCAGCAGCGCGACTAGCGGACGCCTTTACAATGAGCAGTTCTTC. It is translated as CASSATSGRLYNEQFF. This chain connects TRBV5-1 to TRBJ2-1, with 9 bases lining up with TRBD2. Losses at the gene ends were 4 bases for V and 4 bases for J; bases not matched to a gene: 9. The CDR3 totals 16 residues. Germline lookup yields CDR1 SGHRS and CDR2 YFSETQ.

This rearrangement joins TRBV7-6 to TRBJ2-2; 11 positions match TRBD2. Unmatched junction bases numbered 11, after V lost 4 bases and J lost 7 bases. Germline V lookup: CDR1 SGHVS, CDR2 FNYEAQ. This CDR3 comprises 17 residues. The chain's CDR3 is CASSSTWSSGGDGELFF. CDR3 bases: TGTGCCAGCAGCTCGACATGGAGTAGCGGGGGGGACGGGGAGCTGTTTTTT.

For this clone: Distinct nucleotide sequences in the sample also encode this CDR3. J is TRBJ1-1 and V is TRBV7-9; TRBD1 is a possible D gene (5 bases). The CDR3 sequence is 12 residues long. V dropped 4 bases and J dropped 4 bases, with 7 bases sitting between them. Germline CDR1 is SEHNR and CDR2 is FQNEAQ (reference sequence). CDR3 DNA sequence: TGTGCCAGCAGCTCCGGGGGCACTGAAGCTTTCTTT. Its protein product is CASSSGGTEAFF.

The rearrangement uses TRBV2 and TRBJ2-7, with D hard to call. This CDR3 has 12 residues. Trimming removed 4 bases from V and 4 bases from J, with 8 bases in between. Germline V lookup: CDR1 SNHLY, CDR2 FYNNEI. CDR3 coding DNA: TGTGCCAGCAGTGGCGAGAGATACGAGCAGTACTTC. Protein product: CASSGERYEQYF. Drawing the rest from reference TRBV2 and TRBJ2-7, the complete variable domain is EPEVTQTPSHQVTQMGQEVILRCVPISNHLYFYWYRQILGQKVEFLVSFYNNEISEKSEIFDDQFSVERPDGSNFTLKIRSTKLEDSAMYFCASSGERYEQYFGPGTRLTVT.

The gene calls are TRBV25-1 and TRBJ1-6; D may be TRBD1 (6 bases). Germline CDR1 MGHDK, CDR2 SYGVNS. The CDR3 totals 16 residues. The V and J ends lost 0 bases and 5 bases respectively, with 11 bases between them. The CDR3 is CASSEYQGHHNSPLHF. In nucleotides, the CDR3 is TGTGCCAGCAGTGAATATCAGGGACACCATAATTCACCCCTCCACTTT. The full variable domain, with the rest looked up from reference TRBV25-1 and TRBJ1-6, is EADIYQTPRYLVIGTGKKITLECSQTMGHDKMYWYQQDPGMELHLIHYSYGVNSTEKGDLSSESTVSRIRTEHFPLTLESARPSHTSQYLCASSEYQGHHNSPLHFGNGTRLTVT.

The CDR3 is CASSHGLDRGGYTF. The CDR3 nucleotides read TGTGCCAGCAGCCACGGGTTGGATCGAGGGGGCTACACCTTC. This chain joins TRBV7-9 and TRBJ1-2; D not resolved. Germline V lookup: CDR1 SEHNR, CDR2 FQNEAQ (reference sequence). V was clipped by 5 bases and J by 8 bases, with 18 bases between them. This CDR3 spans 14 amino acids.

The chain carries TRBV4-1 and TRBJ1-5, with D perhaps matching TRBD1 (6 bases). Germline V gene sequence: CDR1 MGHRA, CDR2 YSYEKL. This CDR3 is built from 16 residues. Trimming cost V 3 bases and J 1 base, with 13 bases left between them. CDR3: CASSQWGLGSNQPQHF. The CDR3 bases are TGCGCCAGCAGCCAGTGGGGGCTGGGGAGCAATCAGCCCCAGCATTTT.

The chain carries TRBV7-9 and TRBJ1-2; tentatively, D is TRBD1 (5 bases). Germline V gene sequence: CDR1 SEHNR, CDR2 FQNEAQ (reference sequence). The CDR3 loop spans 14 amino acids. The germline V and J ends were trimmed by 6 bases and 4 bases, with 15 bases remaining between them. The CDR3 nucleotides are TGTGCCAGCAGTCCCCAGGGCCCAGCCTATGGCTACACCTTC. This codes for CASSPQGPAYGYTF.

This clone has more than one count but fewer than ten. V gene TRBV19 combines with J gene TRBJ2-7, with a possible D match to TRBD1 (6 bases). Trimming stripped 3 bases from V and 6 bases from J, with 15 bases between. Germline lookup yields CDR1 LNHDA and CDR2 SQIVND (reference sequence). This CDR3 region has 14 residues. CDR3 in DNA: TGTGCCAGTAGTATCGGAAACAGGGCGGGCGAGCAGTACTTC. Translation: CASSIGNRAGEQYF.

The chain carries TRBV2 and TRBJ1-6; 7 bases are shared with TRBD1. Trimming cost V 3 bases and J 7 bases; bases outside gene matches: 6. Germline assignment: CDR1 SNHLY and CDR2 FYNNEI. CDR3 length: 15 amino acids. CDR3 region: CASSEMTGINSPLHF. CDR3 nucleotide sequence: TGTGCCAGCAGTGAGATGACAGGGATAAATTCACCCCTCCACTTT.

The chain is built from TRBV7-9 and TRBJ2-7; 8 bases fit TRBD2. Germline V lookup: CDR1 SEHNR, CDR2 FQNEAQ (reference sequence). J was trimmed by 2 bases and V by 2 bases; bases with no gene match: 5. The CDR3 extends over 15 amino acids. The CDR3 DNA sequence: TGTGCCAGCAGCTTATTGGGCGGGGGGACCTACGAGCAGTACTTC. Amino acids: CASSLLGGGTYEQYF.

The gene calls are TRBV27 and TRBJ2-7; possibly TRBD1 for D (6 bases). Trimming took 5 bases from V and 4 from J, leaving 18 bases between them. Germline-derived CDR1 and CDR2 are MNHEY and SMNVEV (reference sequence). The CDR3 extends over 15 amino acids. The CDR3 region is CASSPARDRRYEQYF. CDR3 coding DNA: TGTGCCAGCAGTCCCGCCCGAGACAGGAGATACGAGCAGTACTTC.

This clone was seen only once. The V call is TRBV18, the J call TRBJ1-2; D possibly corresponds to TRBD1 (5 bases). The CDR3 contains 16 residues. Trimming cost V 2 bases and J 4 bases, with 17 bases left between them. Germline V gene sequence: CDR1 KGHSH, CDR2 LQKENI. Here the CDR3 reads CASSPAGPRGGYGYTF. The DNA of the CDR3 is TGTGCCAGCTCACCAGCCGGGCCCCGGGGGGGCTATGGCTACACCTTC.

The V call is TRBV5-1, the J call TRBJ1-2; possible D gene TRBD1, 6 bases. This CDR3 has 16 residues. Trimming took 2 bases from V and 0 from J, leaving 14 bases between them. CDR1 SGHRS and CDR2 YFSETQ come from the germline V gene. The CDR3 loop reads CASSFGDRPANYGYTF. The CDR3 nucleotides are TGCGCCAGCAGCTTTGGCGACAGGCCAGCTAACTATGGCTACACCTTC.